The 32 T cell receptor beta chains given below trace back to one sample, sequenced in a study of metastatic and nonmetastatic thyroid tumors. TCRdb re-called the PCR reads through MiXCR. Of 89,000 or so clones in the sample, 8% to 9.5% were seen once. All patients reached thyroid surgery having received no treatment beforehand. Specimen: blood. The receptors come from a female donor with papillary thyroid cancer or a benign thyroid nodule (not recorded which). Some clones in this sample may be carry-over from other donors' samples.

This clone came up many times. V and J are TRBV2 and TRBJ2-5; D unresolved. The CDR3 spans 12 residues. V lost 5 bases, J lost 5 bases, and 9 bases lay in between. Germline assignment: CDR1 SNHLY and CDR2 FYNNEI. CDR3 sequence reads: CASSTSLETQYF. The CDR3 region has the DNA TGTGCCAGCAGTACCTCGCTGGAGACCCAGTACTTC.

In this sample, this clone turned up many times. The chain employs TRBV3-1 and TRBJ2-6; tentative D call: TRBD1 (5 bases). V was clipped by 4 bases and J by 0 bases, with 19 bases between them. Germline assignment: CDR1 LGHDT and CDR2 YNNKEL (reference sequence). The CDR3 extends over 19 amino acids. CDR3 nucleotides: TGTGCCAGCAGCCGACCCTCCGCCCTGGGGCCCTCTGGGGCCAACGTCCTGACTTTC. Translating it yields CASSRPSALGPSGANVLTF.

This clone was recorded many times. The rearrangement links TRBV5-1 to TRBJ2-2; D might be TRBD1 (5 bases). The ends were cut back, 6 bases at V and 10 bases at J, with 13 bases in the middle. Germline CDR1 SGHRS, CDR2 YFSETQ. This CDR3 comprises 12 residues. CDR3 amino acids: CASTADGQELFF. CDR3 nucleotide sequence: TGCGCCAGCACCGCAGACGGACAGGAGCTGTTTTTT.

V gene TRBV5-1 combines with J gene TRBJ2-1; maybe TRBD2 (5 bases). Germline values: CDR1 SGHRS, CDR2 YFSETQ. The CDR3 loop spans 13 amino acids. V was clipped by 2 bases and J by 7 bases, with 10 bases between them. CDR3 DNA sequence: TGCGCCAGCAGCTTTTCCGGGGAGAATGAGCAGTTCTTC. Its protein product is CASSFSGENEQFF.

This clone was detected only a few times. V usage is TRBV11-1 and J usage is TRBJ2-1; 7 nucleotides match TRBD1. The CDR3 is 15 amino acids. The germline V gene has CDR1 SGHAT and CDR2 FQDESV (reference sequence). After removal of 3 bases from V and 0 bases from J, the junction contained 2 bases not matched to a gene. The DNA for the CDR3 is TGTGCCAGCAGCTTCGGGACAGACTCCTACAATGAGCAGTTCTTC. It yields the protein CASSFGTDSYNEQFF.

This clone was picked up many times. The CDR3 reads CASRAGSYEQYF. The CDR3 DNA reads as TGTGCCAGCAGGGCGGGCTCCTACGAGCAGTACTTC. The chain links TRBV12-3 or TRBV12-4 to TRBJ2-7; D is possibly TRBD2 (5 bases). The CDR3 is 12 amino acids. Trimming took off 6 bases at V and 0 bases at J, with 6 bases between the two ends.

This clone occurred many times. V and J are TRBV2 and TRBJ1-1, with D tentatively TRBD1 (6 bases). Trimming removed 6 bases at V and 3 bases at J, with 20 bases between. The CDR3 contains 16 residues. The V gene's germline CDR1 is SNHLY and CDR2 FYNNEI. CDR3 in DNA: TGTGCCAGCAGAATATTTGAGGGGGTTGGGTACACTGAAGCTTTCTTT. Translating it yields CASRIFEGVGYTEAFF.

This clone was counted ten times or more. The J gene is TRBJ1-5, the V gene TRBV19; 7 bases map to TRBD1. This CDR3 has 15 amino acids. Germline CDR1 LNHDA, CDR2 SQIVND (reference sequence). With V trimmed by 9 bases and J by 0 bases, 8 bases remained unmatched. The CDR3 region is CASKTTGSSNQPQHF. The CDR3 nucleotides are TGTGCCAGCAAGACGACAGGGTCTAGCAATCAGCCCCAGCATTTT.

The V and J genes are TRBV20-1 and TRBJ2-3, with D unresolved. V shed 0 bases and J shed 1 base, with 14 bases lying between them. CDR1 is DFQATT and CDR2 is SNEGSKA in the germline V gene (reference sequence). The CDR3 totals 16 residues. CDR3 protein: CSARDGFLLGTDTQYF. The CDR3 region has the DNA TGCAGTGCTAGAGATGGTTTTCTATTGGGCACAGATACGCAGTATTTT.

This clone was seen ten or more times. The rearrangement links TRBV5-1 to TRBJ2-3; D might be TRBD2 (7 bases). This CDR3 region has 17 residues. Germline CDR1 reads SGHRS; CDR2 reads YFSETQ. Trimming took 0 bases from V and 3 from J, leaving 17 bases between them. The CDR3 region has the DNA TGCGCCAGCAGCTTGGAGTTAGGGGGGGCCGTTACAGATACGCAGTATTTT. It encodes CASSLELGGAVTDTQYF. The entire variable domain, with the rest obtained from reference TRBV5-1 and TRBJ2-3, is as follows: KAGVTQTPRYLIKTRGQQVTLSCSPISGHRSVSWYQQTPGQGLQFLFEYFSETQRNKGNFPGRFSGRQFSNSRSEMNVSTLELGDSALYLCASSLELGGAVTDTQYFGPGTRLTVL.

This clone was seen repeatedly, ten times or more. The chain has TRBV2 and TRBJ2-3; D is perhaps TRBD2 (7 bases). The V end lost 4 bases, the J end lost 0 bases, and 11 bases lay between the germline ends. The germline V gene has CDR1 SNHLY and CDR2 FYNNEI. This CDR3 is 15 amino acids long. The CDR3 spells CASSGEGGSTDTQYF. The CDR3 DNA reads TGTGCCAGCAGTGGGGAGGGGGGAAGCACAGATACGCAGTATTTT.

The V gene is TRBV20-1, the J gene TRBJ2-1; 7 positions agree with TRBD2. The CDR3 spans 11 residues. The V gene's germline CDR1 is DFQATT and CDR2 SNEGSKA (reference sequence). The J segment lost 10 bases and the V segment lost 4 bases, leaving 4 bases of the junction unmatched. Here the CDR3 reads CSAKRRGEQFF. The DNA for the CDR3 is TGCAGTGCTAAAAGGCGGGGGGAGCAGTTCTTC.

This clone was seen ten or more times. Here the CDR3 DNA reads TGTGCCAGCAGCTTCGACAGCCCGGGTACCGGGGAGCTGTTTTTT. This sequence encodes CASSFDSPGTGELFF. The chain uses TRBV6-1 and TRBJ2-2; D might be TRBD1 (5 bases). The CDR3 extends over 15 amino acids. V was clipped by 6 bases and J by 5 bases, with 16 bases between them. Germline-derived CDR1 and CDR2 are MNHNS and SASEGT.

This clone was counted at least ten times. The chain uses TRBV6-1 and TRBJ2-3, with D uncertain. V dropped 5 bases and J dropped 2 bases, with 8 bases sitting between them. The germline V gene encodes CDR1 MNHNS and CDR2 SASEGT. The CDR3 has 13 amino acids. The DNA of the CDR3 is TGTGCCAGCAGTAGGTCTTTCACAGATACGCAGTATTTT. This translates into CASSRSFTDTQYF.

This clone was counted ten times or more. V is TRBV19 and J is TRBJ1-5, with 8 positions matching TRBD1. Germline V gives CDR1 LNHDA, CDR2 SQIVND (reference sequence). The CDR3 has 14 amino acids. The J segment lost 1 base and the V segment lost 5 bases, leaving 1 base of the junction unmatched. As DNA, the CDR3 is TGTGCCAGTAGTCCAGGGGGCAGCAATCAGCCCCAGCATTTT. Its translation: CASSPGGSNQPQHF.

This sequence joins TRBV12-3 or TRBV12-4 and TRBJ2-3; TRBD2 matches at 9 bases. The CDR3 consists of 18 residues. V shed 0 bases, J shed 2 bases, and the junction held 9 bases outside the gene matches. Written as DNA, the CDR3 is TGTGCCAGCAGTTTAGCCCGCGGGGGGGCCCCTTCCACAGATACGCAGTATTTT. As protein: CASSLARGGAPSTDTQYF.

This clone occurred a few times. This clone may be a read error of a much larger clone one base away. The V gene is TRBV6-1, the J gene TRBJ2-7; perhaps D is TRBD1 or TRBD2 (5 bases each). The germline V gene has CDR1 MNHNS and CDR2 SASEGT. Deletions cut 2 bases from V and 0 bases from J, with 11 bases between. CDR3 length: 15 residues. The CDR3 loop is CASSEPWGSSYEQYF. The CDR3 DNA reads as TGTGCCAGCAGTGAACCGTGGGGGAGCTCCTACGAGCAGTACTTC.

The chain's CDR3 is CASSTLQGKQETQYF. DNA of the CDR3: TGTGCCAGCAGCACGCTACAGGGAAAGCAAGAGACCCAGTACTTC. The chain links TRBV5-5 to TRBJ2-5; D may be TRBD1 (6 bases). The CDR3 has 15 residues. The germline gives CDR1 SGHKS, CDR2 YYEKEE (reference sequence). Trimming stripped 4 bases from V and 2 bases from J, with 15 bases between.

This clone appeared many times. The J gene is TRBJ1-5, the V gene TRBV18, with D uncertain. Trimming removed 2 bases from V and 4 bases from J, with 9 bases in between. CDR1 KGHSH and CDR2 LQKENI come from the germline V gene. The CDR3 has 14 amino acids. CDR3 bases: TGTGCCAGCTCACCAGGGGTTAATAATCAGCCCCAGCATTTT. It codes for CASSPGVNNQPQHF.

A few counts support this clone. V gene TRBV2 combines with J gene TRBJ1-2, with unresolved D. The germline gives CDR1 SNHLY, CDR2 FYNNEI. Trimming removed 8 bases at V and 2 bases at J, with 12 bases between. CDR3 length equals 13 residues. CDR3 bases: TGTGCCAGCGGCGGAAGCGGGAACTATGGCTACACCTTC. Its translation is CASGGSGNYGYTF.

This clone was seen at least ten times. V and J are TRBV3-1 and TRBJ2-2; possible D gene TRBD1, 5 bases. The germline CDR1 and CDR2 sequences are LGHDT and YNNKEL (reference sequence). This CDR3 is 16 amino acids long. V lost 0 bases, J lost 7 bases, and 15 bases lay in between. In nucleotides, the CDR3 is TGTGCCAGCAGCCAAGATCGAGCAGGGCTTGGCGGGGAGCTGTTTTTT. Translating gives CASSQDRAGLGGELFF.

This clone was picked up a small number of times. A read error may account for a junction end that differs from germline. The J gene is TRBJ1-2, the V gene TRBV9, with D perhaps matching TRBD1 (6 bases). The V gene's germline CDR1 is SGDLS and CDR2 YYNGEE. CDR3 length equals 13 residues. The CDR3 reads CARSGAGVQGSTF. The CDR3 nucleotides read TGTGCCAGAAGCGGTGCAGGGGTACAAGGCTCCACCTTC. Together with reference TRBV9 and TRBJ1-2, the CDR3 gives the full variable domain: DSGVTQTPKHLITATGQRVTLRCSPRSGDLSVYWYQQSLDQGLQFLIQYYNGEERAKGNILERFSAQQFPDLHSELNLSSLELGDSALYFCARSGAGVQGSTFGSGTRLTVV.

In regard to this clone: One junction end disagrees with the germline gene, perhaps due to a read error. The chain is built from TRBV11-3 and TRBJ2-1, with D unclear. The CDR3 extends over 13 amino acids. The germline gives CDR1 SGHNT, CDR2 YENEEA. In DNA form, the CDR3 reads TGTGCCAGCAGCTTTACACATGGGTATGAGCAGTTCTTT. Amino acids: CASSFTHGYEQFF.

This clone came up many times. The chain has TRBV12-3 or TRBV12-4 and TRBJ1-1, with D possibly matching TRBD1 (5 bases). V lost 6 bases, J lost 4 bases, and 15 bases lay in between. The CDR3 has 14 residues. The CDR3 spells CASSLGTRGTEAFF. The CDR3, as DNA: TGTGCCAGCAGCCTAGGGACCAGAGGCACTGAAGCTTTCTTT.

In its sample, this clone was seen many times. The same CDR3 also results from other DNA sequences found in this sample. The chain carries TRBV10-2 and TRBJ1-6, with 7 bases matching TRBD1. V gave up 3 bases and J gave up 10 bases; unmatched junction bases: 9. CDR3 length: 15 amino acids. Per the germline V gene, CDR1 is WSHSY and CDR2 is SAAADI. CDR3 amino acids: CASSETQQGRSPLHF. The CDR3 nucleotides are TGCGCCAGCAGTGAAACTCAACAGGGGCGCTCACCCCTCCACTTT.

The chain recombines TRBV29-1 with TRBJ2-2, with 12 nucleotides matching TRBD1. CDR1 is SQVTM, CDR2 ANQGSEA, per germline. This CDR3 has 17 amino acids. V dropped 3 bases and J dropped 5; count of bases not matched to a gene: 10. CDR3 in DNA: TGCAGCGTTGACTACTCCGGGACAGGGGGCAGGACCGGGGAGCTGTTTTTT. Residues: CSVDYSGTGGRTGELFF.

This clone was seen at least ten times. The chain employs TRBV15 and TRBJ1-5; 7 bases line up with TRBD1. V was pared by 0 bases and J by 5 bases, with 7 bases of the junction left unmatched. In germline, CDR1 is LNHNV, CDR2 YYDKDF (reference sequence). CDR3 length: 16 residues. CDR3 sequence: CATSREVRGGDQPQHF. Here the CDR3 DNA reads TGTGCCACCAGCAGAGAAGTCAGGGGGGGTGATCAGCCCCAGCATTTT. The entire variable domain, with the rest obtained from reference TRBV15 and TRBJ1-5, is as follows: DAMVIQNPRYQVTQFGKPVTLSCSQTLNHNVMYWYQQKSSQAPKLLFHYYDKDFNNEADTPDNFQSRRPNTSFCFLDIRSPGLGDTAMYLCATSREVRGGDQPQHFGDGTRLSIL.

A note on this clone: Just one base apart from a much larger clone, this may be a read error. This chain uses TRBV5-1 with TRBJ1-1; D gene uncertain. CDR1 and CDR2 (germline): SGHRS, YFSETQ. CDR3 length equals 13 residues. This CDR3 reads CASSSDPSTGAFF. CDR3 sequence (DNA): TGCGCCAGCAGCTCGGACCCTAGCACTGGAGCTTTCTTT.

This clone was seen only a few times. V and J are TRBV6-1 and TRBJ1-5, with TRBD1 matching 7 bases. The CDR3 runs 15 residues. The germline gives CDR1 MNHNS, CDR2 SASEGT. V was pared by 4 bases and J by 4 bases, with 7 bases of the junction left unmatched. In DNA form, the CDR3 reads TGTGCCAGCAGTGCCGACAGGGTAGGGAATCAGCCCCAGCATTTT. As protein: CASSADRVGNQPQHF.

Ten or more counts support this clone. This chain joins TRBV4-1 and TRBJ2-5; D is undetermined. Germline CDR1 and CDR2: MGHRA and YSYEKL. V dropped 0 bases and J dropped 4 bases, with 12 bases sitting between them. The CDR3 contains 15 residues. CDR3 loop: CASSQDKTKRETQYF. CDR3 nucleotide sequence: TGCGCCAGCAGCCAAGACAAAACGAAGAGAGAGACCCAGTACTTC.

This clone was observed at least ten times. The rearrangement uses TRBV12-3 or TRBV12-4 and TRBJ2-1; perhaps TRBD2 as D (5 bases). The CDR3 loop spans 15 amino acids. V gave up 6 bases and J gave up 0 bases, with 12 bases separating them. Written as DNA, the CDR3 is TGTGCCAGCAGCTACGGGGATAGCTCCTACAATGAGCAGTTCTTC. Its translation is CASSYGDSSYNEQFF.

This clone was recorded many times. This chain uses TRBV2 with TRBJ2-7; a possible D gene is TRBD2 (6 bases). Germline lookup yields CDR1 SNHLY and CDR2 FYNNEI. V was pared by 11 bases and J by 3 bases, with 14 bases between. The CDR3 is made up of 12 amino acids. CDR3 region: CAGRDSLYEQYF. The CDR3 nucleotides read TGTGCCGGGCGGGACTCCCTCTACGAGCAGTACTTC.